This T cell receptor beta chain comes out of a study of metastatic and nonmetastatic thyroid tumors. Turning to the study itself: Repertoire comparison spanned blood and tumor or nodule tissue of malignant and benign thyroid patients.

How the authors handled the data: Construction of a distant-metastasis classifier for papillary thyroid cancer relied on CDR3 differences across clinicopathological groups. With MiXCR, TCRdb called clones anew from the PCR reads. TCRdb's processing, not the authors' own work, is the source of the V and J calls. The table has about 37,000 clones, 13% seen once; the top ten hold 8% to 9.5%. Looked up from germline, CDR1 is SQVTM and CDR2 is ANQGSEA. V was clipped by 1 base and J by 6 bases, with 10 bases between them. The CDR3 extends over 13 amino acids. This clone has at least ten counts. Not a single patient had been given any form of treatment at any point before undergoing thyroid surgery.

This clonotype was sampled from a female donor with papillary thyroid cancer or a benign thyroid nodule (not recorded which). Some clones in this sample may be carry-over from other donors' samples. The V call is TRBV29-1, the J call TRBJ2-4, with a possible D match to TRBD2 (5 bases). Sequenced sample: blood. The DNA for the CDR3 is TGCAGCGTTGAAGGGGAGATCGGAAACATTCAGTACTTC. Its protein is CSVEGEIGNIQYF.